This T cell receptor (beta chain) was sequenced in a study of OX40 agonist ivuxolimab in advanced cancers. The study's findings and limits: Averaging showed that CD8+ T cells had more expanded clones than CD4+ did.

Repertoires were generated with immunoSEQ multiplex PCR, while TCRdb's copy carries only in-frame clones and drops some. The data contain tens of thousands of clones, about 85% of them singletons. Of note for this clone: Its target is not known.

The sequence derives from an adult with an advanced solid tumor such as melanoma, head and neck, liver or kidney cancer. Material: CD4+ or CD8+ T cells sorted from blood, obtained in a trial of the OX40 agonist ivuxolimab.

CDR3 amino acids: CASSPLFRQINSNQPQHF. DNA of the CDR3: TGTGCCAGCTCACCACTATTCCGACAGATTAATAGCAATCAGCCCCAGCATTTT. V is TRBV18 and J is TRBJ1-5; perhaps TRBD1 as D (5 bases). V lost 1 base, J lost 0 bases, and 16 bases lay in between. Per germline, CDR1 KGHSH and CDR2 LQKENI. CDR3 length: 18 amino acids.